The following is a T cell receptor beta chain sequence with its context. This entry comes from a study of patients and donors after allogeneic stem cell transplantation. The CDR3 loop spans 16 amino acids. Trimming left V 0 bases short and J 7 bases short, with 19 bases between. Looked up from germline, CDR1 is SGHRS and CDR2 is YFSETQ. TCRdb re-derived calls from the RT-PCR reads in MiXCR, one entry per CDR3 protein. The sample records 920,000 or so distinct CDR3 sequences, under 20% being singletons. The sample comprised blood, either unsorted or a sorted T cell fraction (not recorded which). The chain links TRBV5-1 to TRBJ1-1, with a weak D call TRBD1 (6 bases). This sequence was found in a human donor who was either an allogeneic HSCT recipient or a stem cell or donor lymphocyte infusion donor (not recorded which). It is not recorded whose cells these are; they may come from a transplant donor. The CDR3 is CASSLVLGRGGGEAFF. CDR3 in DNA: TGCGCCAGCAGCTTGGTTCTAGGGAGGGGAGGGGGTGAAGCTTTCTTT.